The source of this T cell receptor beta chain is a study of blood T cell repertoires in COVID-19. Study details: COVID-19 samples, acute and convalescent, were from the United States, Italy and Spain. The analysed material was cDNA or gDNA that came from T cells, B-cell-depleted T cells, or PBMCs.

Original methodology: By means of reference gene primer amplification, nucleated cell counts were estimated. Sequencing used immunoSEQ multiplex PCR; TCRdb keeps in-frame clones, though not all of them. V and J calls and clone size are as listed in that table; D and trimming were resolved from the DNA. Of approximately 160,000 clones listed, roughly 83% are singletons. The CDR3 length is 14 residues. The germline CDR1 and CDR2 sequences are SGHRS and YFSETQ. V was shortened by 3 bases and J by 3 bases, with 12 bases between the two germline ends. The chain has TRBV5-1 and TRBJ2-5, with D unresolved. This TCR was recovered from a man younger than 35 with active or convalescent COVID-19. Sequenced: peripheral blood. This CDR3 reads CASSSPPQKETQYF. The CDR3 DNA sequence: TGCGCCAGCAGCTCCCCCCCGCAGAAAGAGACCCAGTACTTC.